Presented here are 8 T cell receptor beta chains from one specimen sequenced in a study of beta chain features in type 1 diabetes. The study's findings and limits: In every one of the four CD4+ subsets, TCRB CDR3s were moderately but significantly shorter in Type 1 diabetes patients.

Their recognized antigens are unknown. All of the isolated RNA was reverse transcribed, so expressed TCRB transcripts were sequenced. Measured with immunoSEQ multiplex PCR; TCRdb has only the in-frame clones, and not every one. The data show nearly 350,000 clones, around 9.3% seen once. The sample taken for sequencing was central memory CD4+ T cells from blood. Source of these receptors: a man aged 30-40 years with type 1 diabetes.

V usage is TRBV10-2 and J usage is TRBJ2-1; 11 bases line up with TRBD2. The CDR3 consists of 14 residues. Trimming took 6 bases from V and 10 from J; bases not matched to a gene: 8. The germline gives CDR1 WSHSY, CDR2 SAAADI. Here the CDR3 reads CASRGSGGAGEQFF. CDR3 in DNA: TGCGCCAGCAGAGGTAGCGGGGGGGCGGGGGAGCAGTTCTTC.

The gene calls are TRBV29-1 and TRBJ1-2; 10 bases fit TRBD1. Germline V gene sequence: CDR1 SQVTM, CDR2 ANQGSEA. The ends lost 4 bases at V and 8 bases at J; junction bases unmatched: 4. CDR3 length equals 12 residues. The CDR3 spells CSVGDRGAGYTF. The CDR3 coding sequence is TGCAGCGTTGGGGACAGGGGAGCGGGCTACACCTTC.

This clone was picked up a small number of times. The chain carries TRBV7-9 and TRBJ1-1; 8 bases fit TRBD1. This CDR3 has 17 amino acids. The germline CDR1 and CDR2 sequences are SEHNR and FQNEAQ (reference sequence). V shed 5 bases, J shed 1 base, and the junction held 12 bases outside the gene matches. The CDR3 here is CASSARQGLNSNTEAFF. The CDR3 DNA follows: TGTGCCAGCAGCGCAAGACAGGGGCTGAATTCGAACACTGAAGCTTTCTTT. Variable domain in full (rest from reference TRBV7-9 and TRBJ1-1): DTGVSQNPRHKITKRGQNVTFRCDPISEHNRLYWYRQTLGQGPEFLTYFQNEAQLEKSRLLSDRFSAERPKGSFSTLEIQRTEQGDSAMYLCASSARQGLNSNTEAFFGQGTRLTVV.

This clone was recorded a few times. The genes are TRBV18 and TRBJ2-1, with D unclear. The CDR3 covers 15 residues. V lost 0 bases, J lost 0 bases, and 6 bases lay in between. Germline CDR1 is KGHSH and CDR2 is LQKENI. The CDR3 region is CASSPPGTSYNEQFF. Written as DNA, the CDR3 is TGTGCCAGCTCACCACCAGGCACCTCCTACAATGAGCAGTTCTTC.

This clone came up a few times. The chain recombines TRBV4-3 with TRBJ1-6; D is ambiguous. CDR3 size: 15 residues. V lost 0 bases and J lost 10, with 13 bases in between. Looked up from germline, CDR1 is LGHNA and CDR2 is YSLEER. CDR3 in DNA: TGCGCCAGCAGCCAAGATCGCGCAGTTCCCTCACCCCTCCACTTT. This codes for CASSQDRAVPSPLHF.

The table lists this clone with a few counts. The CDR3 here is CASGQRYGYTF. The CDR3 region has the DNA TGTGCCAGTGGACAGCGCTATGGCTACACCTTC. The rearrangement uses TRBV19 and TRBJ1-2, with D tentatively TRBD1 (6 bases). The CDR3 covers 11 residues. With 8 bases removed from V and 4 bases from J, the gap between germline ends came to 8 bases. Germline CDR1 and CDR2: LNHDA and SQIVND (reference sequence).

This clone was counted many times. The V gene is TRBV5-1, the J gene TRBJ2-1; no firm D call. V shed 3 bases and J shed 6 bases, with 13 bases lying between them. The germline V gene encodes CDR1 SGHRS and CDR2 YFSETQ. The CDR3 is 14 residues long. This CDR3 reads CASSSAAPGNEQFF. The CDR3 DNA sequence: TGCGCCAGCAGCTCTGCGGCCCCCGGCAATGAGCAGTTCTTC.

As to this clone: One end of the junction does not line up with germline, which may come from a read error. V gene TRBV7-2 combines with J gene TRBJ2-7; D remains ambiguous. The CDR3 spans 13 residues. Germline V gene data show CDR1 as SGHTA and CDR2 as FQGNSA. CDR3 amino acids: CASSQDGPYEQYF. Written as DNA, the CDR3 is TGCGCCAGCAGCCAAGATGGGCCGTACGAGCAGTACTTC.